The present entry profiles one T cell receptor (beta chain) with its context. This record comes from a study of OX40 agonist ivuxolimab in advanced cancers. Study overall: Participants averaged approximately 65 years of age (range about 23 to 80) and were 82.7% male. Antecedent anti-PD-1, anti-PD-L1 or anti-CTLA-4 therapy was permissible, with around 40% having received some.

Germline CDR1 and CDR2: SGHDN and FVKESK. The V end lost 4 bases, the J end lost 1 base, and 16 bases lay between the germline ends. This CDR3 comprises 16 residues. TCRdb keeps only in-frame clones here, not all; method: immunoSEQ multiplex PCR. The sample lists some 85,000 clones; 91% were seen once. The chain uses TRBV14 and TRBJ1-2; maybe TRBD1 (5 bases). The sample here was CD4+ or CD8+ T cells sorted from blood, taken in a trial of the OX40 agonist ivuxolimab. This sequence was found in an adult with an advanced solid tumor such as melanoma, head and neck, liver or kidney cancer. The CDR3 loop reads CASSPLSGQLNYGYTF. The CDR3 region has the DNA TGTGCCAGCAGCCCGCTCTCGGGGCAGCTTAACTATGGCTACACCTTC.